The text below deals with one T cell receptor (beta chain). This clonotype has just a few counts. The clone's antigen remains unknown. No per-base quality is available; no much larger clone lies one base away. Germline trimming amounts to 6 bases on V and 10 bases on J, with 8 as the count of junction bases outside the gene matches. The CDR3, cysteine through phenylalanine, is 13 amino acids long. CDR3 DNA is the only sequence kept; it has 39 bases, read in frame from the first base. Reads for this sample came from an Illumina HiSeq 1500. TCRdb trimmed the raw reads at Q25, called clones with MiXCR and kept productive beta chains. Entries that share a CDR3 protein sequence are merged under the most common genes and DNA. The sample table contains around 710,000 distinct CDR3 sequences; only one count was recorded for 29% of them. The ten largest make up approximately 14% of the sample. This sample's treatment or condition label indicates: in vitro stimulation with specific CMV peptide epitopes to enrich CMV-specific T cells.

The entry originates in a study of T cell repertoires in cytomegalovirus infection (dated by TCRdb to the late 2010s). About the full investigation: Alongside well-studied HLA-B-restricted epitopes, the peptide stimulations were aimed at recently identified HLA-C-restricted CMV epitopes, whose presentation resists viral immunomodulation. Donor HLA type was relevant to the analysis, because carriage of CMV infection together with the matching HLA type was indicated by public TCR beta signatures. General conclusions and limits of the study: In the ex vivo response, HLA-C-restricted CMV-specific TCR beta clonotypes were dominant, and in two of eight donors the single most frequent clonotype came from this HLA-C-restricted group. Carriers of CMV infection plus the relevant HLA type were discriminated by the cumulative frequency of public TCR beta family members in the study cohort and in an independent roughly 340-donor cohort.

The sequence joins TRBV12-3 or TRBV12-4 to TRBJ2-1, with 8 bases aligning to TRBD1. This clonotype was obtained from a human donor in good health (CMV status not recorded). Some clones in this sample may be carry-over from other donors' samples. Sample: cultured CD8+ T cells from PBMCs, taken from culture after CMV antigen stimulation. The sequenced DNA: TGTGCCAGCAGGTCGACAGGGGTGGACGAGCAGTTCTTC. Its protein is CASRSTGVDEQFF.